This record covers a single T cell receptor (beta chain). Treatment noted: randomized to nivolumab then ipilimumab (arm A) or the reverse (arm B). The V and J ends lost 6 bases and 7 bases respectively, with 9 bases between them. This CDR3 comprises 12 residues. Looked up from germline, CDR1 is SGHTA and CDR2 is FQGTGA. The sample originates from a study of sequential checkpoint blockade in melanoma. Clones were sequenced by immunoSEQ multiplex PCR, and TCRdb holds only the in-frame ones, with some missing. The table has about 21,000 clones, around 80% seen once. The chain carries TRBV7-3 and TRBJ2-2; D call uncertain. The material was CD8+ T cells sorted from blood (inferred from file names), obtained from a patient given nivolumab and ipilimumab in sequence. This clonotype originated in a human donor with melanoma. The CDR3 coding sequence is TGTGCCAGCAGTCTCTCGGGCGGGGAGCTGTTTTTT. It is translated as CASSLSGGELFF.